This T cell receptor beta chain stems from a study of T-cell reconstitution after alpha-beta-depleted transplantation in children. In this sample, this clonotype turned up once. At one end the junction does not follow the germline gene, possibly because of a read error. It was with unique molecular identifiers that the TCRbeta library was prepared. From the PCR reads, TCRdb called clonotypes with MiXCR, one entry per CDR3 protein. The table has about 610,000 distinct CDR3 sequences, roughly a tenth seen once. Germline-derived CDR1 and CDR2 are SGHRS and YFSETQ. The CDR3 runs to 17 residues. This TCR was recovered from a human donor who donated a stem cell graft to a child with acute myeloid leukemia. The sample here was PBMCs from the stem cell graft donor, taken from the stem cell graft. V is TRBV5-1 and J is TRBJ2-1, with D perhaps matching TRBD2 (6 bases). This CDR3 is CASSLSSGTASYKEQFF. The CDR3 DNA reads as TGCGCCAGCAGCTTGTCGAGTGGGACTGCATCCTACAAAGAGCAGTTCTTC.